This TCR beta chain stems from a study of blood T cell repertoires in COVID-19. Background on the study: Samples taken during acute and convalescent COVID-19 were collected in the United States, Italy and Spain.

The germline V gene encodes CDR1 SEHNR and CDR2 FQNEAQ (reference sequence). The ends lost 5 bases at V and 3 bases at J; junction bases unmatched: 3. The CDR3 totals 14 residues. In the original processing: Cell counts per sample came from amplifying reference gene primers. Produced via immunoSEQ multiplex PCR; TCRdb's table is partial and in-frame only. V and J calls and clone size are as listed in that table; D and trimming were resolved from the DNA. The table has around 250,000 clones, approximately 83% seen once; the top ten hold under 5%. This clonotype was sampled from a man aged 45-65 years with active or convalescent COVID-19. The chain employs TRBV7-9 and TRBJ2-7; TRBD1 aligns across 11 bases. Sequencing input: peripheral blood. CDR3 region: CASSQDRGLYEQYF. In DNA, the CDR3 is TGTGCCAGCAGCCAGGACAGGGGGCTCTACGAGCAGTACTTC. Full variable domain (rest looked up from reference TRBV7-9 and TRBJ2-7): DTGVSQNPRHKITKRGQNVTFRCDPISEHNRLYWYRQTLGQGPEFLTYFQNEAQLEKSRLLSDRFSAERPKGSFSTLEIQRTEQGDSAMYLCASSQDRGLYEQYFGPGTRLTVT.